This record covers a single T cell receptor (beta chain). Antigen: not known. The germline V gene has CDR1 SGHTS and CDR2 YDEGEE. The germline V and J ends were trimmed by 0 bases and 10 bases, with 20 bases remaining between them. The CDR3 runs to 17 residues. Method: immunoSEQ multiplex PCR; TCRdb's copy keeps in-frame clones and lacks some. This sample yields 7,500 to 8,500 clones, of which under 80% are seen a single time; 5.8% belongs to the top ten. The data originate from a study of high-grade serous ovarian cancer treatment subgroups. Across the study: Samples averaged roughly 15,000 reads and some 7,500 unique TCR beta rearrangements.

Tumor samples were taken before definitive surgery or chemotherapy. Regarding the study as a whole: Different patients shared almost no repertoire; same-patient tumors shared about 0.11 to 0.85. These tumor repertoires lack spatial information from bulk sequencing.

The receptor was derived from a human donor with high-grade serous ovarian cancer. Sequenced sample: tumor tissue. The rearrangement joins TRBV5-8 to TRBJ1-6; D perhaps matches TRBD1 (5 bases). For the CDR3, the DNA is TGTGCCAGCAGCTTGGCCCCGTCTGACAGTTCGTCCTCACCCCTCCACTTT. Protein: CASSLAPSDSSSSPLHF.